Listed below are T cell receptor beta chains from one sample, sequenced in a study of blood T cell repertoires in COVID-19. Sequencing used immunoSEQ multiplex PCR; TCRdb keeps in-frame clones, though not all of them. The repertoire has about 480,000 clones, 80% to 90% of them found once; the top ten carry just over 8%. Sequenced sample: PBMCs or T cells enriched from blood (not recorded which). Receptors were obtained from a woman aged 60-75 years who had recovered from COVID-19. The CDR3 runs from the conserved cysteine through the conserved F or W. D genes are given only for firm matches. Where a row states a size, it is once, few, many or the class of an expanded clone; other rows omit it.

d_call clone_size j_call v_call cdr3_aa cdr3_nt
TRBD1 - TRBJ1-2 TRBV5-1 CASSLGQDYGYTF TGCGCCAGCAGCTTAGGACAGGACTATGGCTACACCTTC
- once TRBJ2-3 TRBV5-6 CASSSAGITDTQYF TGTGCCAGCAGCTCGGCAGGGATCACAGATACGCAGTATTTT
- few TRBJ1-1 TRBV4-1 CASSQDPYTEAFF TGCGCCAGCAGCCAAGACCCATACACTGAAGCTTTCTTT
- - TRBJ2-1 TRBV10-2 CASSDPGAWNEQFF TGCGCCAGCAGTGACCCAGGGGCGTGGAATGAGCAGTTCTTC
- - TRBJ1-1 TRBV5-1 CASRSGPMNTEAFF TGCGCCAGCCGGTCGGGTCCTATGAACACTGAAGCTTTCTTT
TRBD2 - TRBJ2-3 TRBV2 CASSPPSSGSTDTQYF TGTGCCAGCAGTCCACCTTCTAGCGGGAGCACAGATACGCAGTATTTT
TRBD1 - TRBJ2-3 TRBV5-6 CASSLYLQGADTQYF TGTGCCAGCAGCTTGTACCTTCAGGGGGCAGATACGCAGTATTTT
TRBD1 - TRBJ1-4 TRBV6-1 CASSEAKKDRGRSYPNEKLFF TGTGCCAGCAGTGAAGCGAAAAAAGACAGGGGTCGCTCTTATCCTAATGAAAAACTGTTTTTT
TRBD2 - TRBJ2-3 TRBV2 CASSSGGAGTDTQYF TGTGCCAGCAGTAGCGGGGGGGCGGGCACAGATACGCAGTATTTT
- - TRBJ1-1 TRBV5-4 CASSVDMNTEAFF TGTGCCAGCAGCGTAGATATGAACACTGAAGCTTTCTTT
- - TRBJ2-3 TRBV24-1 CATSDLNTGNTDTQYF TGTGCCACCAGTGATTTGAATACCGGGAACACAGATACGCAGTATTTT
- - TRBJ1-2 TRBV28 CASSTPDVAGNGYGYTF TGTGCCAGCAGTACACCTGATGTTGCAGGGAACGGCTATGGCTACACCTTC